This paragraph reports one TCR beta chain. The antigen remains undetermined. A much bigger clone sits one base away, suggesting this may be a read error. Trimming removed 7 bases from V and 9 bases from J; junction bases left unmatched: 8. This CDR3 is built from 13 residues. Germline V gene data show CDR1 as MNHEY and CDR2 as SVGEGT. These data originate in a study of molecular identifiers for immune sequencing clone quantification. The wider study: The replicate experiment used RNA from roughly 20,000 or 100,000 naive CD8 cells. This RNA was split into five aliquots, and four of them were sequenced.

The study, taken as a whole, reports: Whereas clones above 20 RNA copies held under 1% of naive-cell molecules, they held over 98% of effector molecules.

TCRdb ran MiXCR on the PCR reads and lists one entry per CDR3 protein. The sample lists some 40,000 distinct CDR3 sequences, approximately 18% occurring once. The sequencing input was naive CD8+ T cells from blood, with Jurkat cell RNA spiked in. Documented subset: FACS-sorted CD8+CD4-CCR7+CD45RA+ naive T cells. This TCR derives from a human donor in good health. Some libraries in this study had Jurkat cell RNA spiked in. The rearrangement links TRBV6-2 or TRBV6-3 to TRBJ1-5; 8 bases fit TRBD1. The CDR3 loop reads CASTDRVGRPQHF. The CDR3 DNA is TGTGCCAGCACGGACAGGGTCGGTCGGCCCCAGCATTTT.